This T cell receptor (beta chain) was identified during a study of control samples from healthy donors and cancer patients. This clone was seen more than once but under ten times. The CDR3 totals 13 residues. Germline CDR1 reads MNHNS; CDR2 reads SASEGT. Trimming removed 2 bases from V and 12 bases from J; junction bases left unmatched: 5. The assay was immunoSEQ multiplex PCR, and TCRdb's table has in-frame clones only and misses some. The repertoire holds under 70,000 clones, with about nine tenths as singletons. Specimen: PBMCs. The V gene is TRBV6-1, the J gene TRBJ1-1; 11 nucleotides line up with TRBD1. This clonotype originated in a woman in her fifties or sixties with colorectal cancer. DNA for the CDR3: TGTGCCAGCAGTGAAAGGGACAGGGGGTTTTCTTTCTTT. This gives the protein CASSERDRGFSFF.